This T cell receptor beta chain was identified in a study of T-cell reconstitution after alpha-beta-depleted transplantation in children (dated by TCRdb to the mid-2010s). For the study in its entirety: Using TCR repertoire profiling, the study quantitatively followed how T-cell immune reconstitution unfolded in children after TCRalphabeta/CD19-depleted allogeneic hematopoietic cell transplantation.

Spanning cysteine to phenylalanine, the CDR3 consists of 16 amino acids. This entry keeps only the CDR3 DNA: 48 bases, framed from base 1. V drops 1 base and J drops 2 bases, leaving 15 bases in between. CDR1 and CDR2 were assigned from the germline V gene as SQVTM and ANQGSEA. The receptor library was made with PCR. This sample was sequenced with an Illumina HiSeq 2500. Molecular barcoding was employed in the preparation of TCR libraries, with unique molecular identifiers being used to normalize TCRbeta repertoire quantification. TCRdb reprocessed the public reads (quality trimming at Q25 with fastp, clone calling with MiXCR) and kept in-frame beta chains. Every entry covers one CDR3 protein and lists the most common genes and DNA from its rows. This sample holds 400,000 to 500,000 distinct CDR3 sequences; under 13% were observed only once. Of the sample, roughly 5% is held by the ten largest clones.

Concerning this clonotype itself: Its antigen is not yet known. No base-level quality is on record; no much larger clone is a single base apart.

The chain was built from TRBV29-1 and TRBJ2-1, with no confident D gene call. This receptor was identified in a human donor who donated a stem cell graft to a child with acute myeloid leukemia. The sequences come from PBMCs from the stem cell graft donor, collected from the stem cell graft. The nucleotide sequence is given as TGCAGCGTTGAAGGCCGTGGTAGAACAGCCTACAATGAGCAGTTCTTC. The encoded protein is CSVEGRGRTAYNEQFF.